These 9 T cell receptor beta chains were sequenced from one sample in a study of molecular identifiers for immune sequencing clone quantification. One entry per CDR3 protein results from TCRdb running MiXCR on the PCR reads. The sample lists about 40,000 distinct CDR3 sequences, approximately 17% occurring once. The sequenced sample was naive CD8+ T cells from blood, with Jurkat cell RNA spiked in. The subset denotes: FACS-sorted CD8+CD4-CCR7+CD45RA+ naive T cells. All receptors come from a human donor in good health. Some libraries in this study had Jurkat cell RNA spiked in.

This clonotype was seen more than once but under ten times. The chain combines TRBV4-3 with TRBJ1-3; D unresolved. CDR1 is LGHNA and CDR2 is YSLEER in the germline V gene. There are 15 residues in the CDR3. V dropped 0 bases and J dropped 0 bases, with 6 bases sitting between them. Written as DNA, the CDR3 is TGCGCCAGCAGCCAAGATATTTACTCTGGAAACACCATATATTTT. Translated, it gives CASSQDIYSGNTIYF.

In its sample, this clonotype was seen a few times. The CDR3 sequence: CASTVQGERETQYF. In DNA form, the CDR3 reads TGTGCCAGCACCGTTCAGGGCGAGAGGGAGACCCAGTACTTC. This rearrangement joins TRBV28 to TRBJ2-5; a weak D match, TRBD1 (5 bases). The ends were cut back, 7 bases at V and 5 bases at J, with 17 bases in the middle. This CDR3 comprises 14 residues. CDR1 is MDHEN and CDR2 is SYDVKM in the germline V gene.

This clonotype showed up many times. The chain has TRBV29-1 and TRBJ2-7; D call uncertain. The V end was cut by 2 bases, the J end by 6 bases, with 8 bases between. CDR1 and CDR2 (germline): SQVTM, ANQGSEA. The CDR3 consists of 11 residues. CDR3 nucleotide sequence: TGCAGCGTTGAAATCATGTCCGAGCAGTACTTC. Amino acid sequence: CSVEIMSEQYF.

This clonotype was seen ten or more times. The V gene is TRBV20-1, the J gene TRBJ2-3; 9 nucleotides line up with TRBD2. This CDR3 has 15 residues. V dropped 6 bases and J dropped 3; count of bases not matched to a gene: 10. Per the germline V gene, CDR1 is DFQATT and CDR2 is SNEGSKA (reference sequence). The CDR3 DNA reads as TGCAGTGCAGGGGTTAGCGGGAGTCGGACAGATACGCAGTATTTT. Its translation: CSAGVSGSRTDTQYF.

Only a few counts were recorded for this clonotype. The junction shows a germline mismatch at one end, possibly a read error. The chain combines TRBV5-6 with TRBJ1-5, with 9 nucleotides matching TRBD1. This CDR3 is 15 amino acids long. CDR1 is SGHDT, CDR2 YYEEEE, per germline. The CDR3 protein is CASTLGTGGGQPQHF. The CDR3 nucleotides read TGTGCCAGCACCTTGGGTACAGGGGGCGGTCAGCCCCAGCATTTT.

This clonotype showed up many times. V usage is TRBV11-2 and J usage is TRBJ2-7, with a weak D call TRBD2 (6 bases). V dropped 3 bases and J dropped 7 bases, with 16 bases sitting between them. The CDR3 contains 14 residues. Germline CDR1 reads SGHAT; CDR2 reads FQNNGV. The CDR3: CASSLGTGRGEQYF. CDR3 nucleotide sequence: TGTGCCAGCAGCTTGGGGACTGGTCGAGGGGAGCAGTACTTC.

This clonotype showed up many times. This chain uses TRBV9 with TRBJ2-7; D not resolved. Germline CDR1 reads SGDLS; CDR2 reads YYNGEE. The CDR3 sequence is 15 residues long. Trimming removed 4 bases at V and 1 base at J, with 15 bases between. The CDR3 sequence: CASSQTRRISYEQYF. The CDR3 nucleotides read TGTGCCAGCAGCCAAACAAGACGAATTTCCTACGAGCAGTACTTC.

This chain connects TRBV5-6 to TRBJ1-5; D is unresolved. V lost 5 bases, J lost 0 bases, and 24 bases lay in between. The CDR3 is 19 residues long. Germline assignment: CDR1 SGHDT and CDR2 YYEEEE. The CDR3 sequence is CASRDDTRVLSYSNQPQHF. As DNA, the CDR3 is TGTGCCAGCAGGGACGACACAAGGGTCTTGTCCTATAGCAATCAGCCCCAGCATTTT.

This clonotype was recorded at least ten times. The rearrangement uses TRBV28 and TRBJ2-1; 12 nucleotides line up with TRBD2. The V gene end was trimmed by 5 bases and the J gene end by 7 bases; junction bases not matched to a gene: 6. This CDR3 is 15 amino acids long. CDR1 and CDR2 (germline): MDHEN, SYDVKM. CDR3 sequence: CASSHRTSGTNEQFF. CDR3 bases: TGTGCCAGCAGTCACCGGACTAGCGGGACGAATGAGCAGTTCTTC.